These 29 T cell receptor beta chains were all obtained from the same sample, sequenced in a study of OX40 agonist ivuxolimab in advanced cancers. Data came from immunoSEQ multiplex PCR; TCRdb stores just in-frame clones and leaves some out. Among approximately 91,000 clones listed, around 87% were seen once. This material consisted of CD4+ or CD8+ T cells sorted from blood, taken in a trial of the OX40 agonist ivuxolimab. The origin of the receptors is an adult with an advanced solid tumor such as melanoma, head and neck, liver or kidney cancer.

J is TRBJ1-2 and V is TRBV30; D is perhaps TRBD1 (6 bases). The V gene lost 2 bases and the J gene lost 4 bases, with 23 bases spanning the gap. Germline CDR1 is GTSNPN and CDR2 is SVGIG (reference sequence). CDR3 length: 17 residues. The chain's CDR3 is CAWSQGGGTLGGYGYTF. The CDR3 DNA reads as TGTGCCTGGAGTCAAGGGGGGGGTACCCTAGGGGGCTATGGCTACACCTTC.

The J gene is TRBJ2-7, the V gene TRBV9; D gene uncertain. This CDR3 comprises 13 residues. Per the germline V gene, CDR1 is SGDLS and CDR2 is YYNGEE. Trimming left V 3 bases short and J 1 base short, with 8 bases between. The CDR3 loop is CASSGDLSYEQYF. The CDR3 DNA follows: TGTGCCAGCAGCGGGGATTTATCCTACGAGCAGTACTTC.

The table lists this clone with a count of one. The J gene is TRBJ2-6, the V gene TRBV14; D is unresolved. The CDR3 sequence is 14 residues long. Per the germline V gene, CDR1 is SGHDN and CDR2 is FVKESK. V gave up 2 bases and J gave up 2 bases, with 4 bases separating them. This chain's CDR3 is CASSQIAGANVLTF. The CDR3 region has the DNA TGTGCCAGCAGCCAAATAGCTGGGGCCAACGTCCTGACTTTC.

J is TRBJ1-5 and V is TRBV7-3; D is possibly TRBD1 (5 bases). Trimming pared 5 bases from V and 4 bases from J, leaving 12 bases between. Germline CDR1 and CDR2: SGHTA and FQGTGA. This CDR3 is 14 amino acids long. The CDR3 coding sequence is TGTGCCAGCAGCCCGAGTGGGGGGAATCAGCCCCAGCATTTT. Translated: CASSPSGGNQPQHF. Variable domain in full (rest from reference TRBV7-3 and TRBJ1-5): GAGVSQTPSNKVTEKGKYVELRCDPISGHTALYWYRQSLGQGPEFLIYFQGTGAADDSGLPNDRFFAVRPEGSVSTLKIQRTERGDSAVYLCASSPSGGNQPQHFGDGTRLSIL.

This chain uses TRBV27 with TRBJ1-5; D unresolved. The V gene's germline CDR1 is MNHEY and CDR2 SMNVEV (reference sequence). The V end lost 3 bases, the J end lost 0 bases, and 9 bases lay between the germline ends. The CDR3 has 15 amino acids. The CDR3 loop reads CASSLRQHSNQPQHF. In DNA, the CDR3 is TGTGCCAGCAGTTTGAGGCAGCATAGCAATCAGCCCCAGCATTTT.

This clone was counted once. The gene calls are TRBV4-2 and TRBJ2-7; TRBD1 matches 9 bases. Losses at the gene ends were 4 bases for V and 7 bases for J; bases not matched to a gene: 17. This CDR3 has 17 amino acids. The germline V gene has CDR1 LGHNA and CDR2 YNFKEQ. CDR3 amino acids: CASSLFRGGTGPSEQYF. Here the CDR3 DNA reads TGTGCCAGCAGCCTATTTAGAGGCGGGACAGGGCCTAGTGAGCAGTACTTC.

The chain recombines TRBV6-5 with TRBJ1-5; a weak D match, TRBD1 (5 bases). Per the germline V gene, CDR1 is MNHEY and CDR2 is SVGAGI. V dropped 6 bases and J dropped 5 bases, with 14 bases sitting between them. CDR3 length equals 14 residues. This CDR3 reads CASSGPGPYQPQHF. The CDR3, as DNA: TGTGCCAGCAGCGGTCCAGGGCCCTATCAGCCCCAGCATTTT.

The V call is TRBV28, the J call TRBJ2-1; D gene uncertain. This CDR3 spans 14 amino acids. V was cut by 5 bases and J by 7 bases, with 15 bases left in between. Germline V gene lookup returns CDR1 MDHEN and CDR2 SYDVKM. CDR3 protein: CASSPADGRNEQFF. The CDR3 nucleotides read TGTGCCAGCAGTCCCGCCGATGGTCGTAATGAGCAGTTCTTC. Supplemented by reference TRBV28 and TRBJ2-1, the full variable domain reads DVKVTQSSRYLVKRTGEKVFLECVQDMDHENMFWYRQDPGLGLRLIYFSYDVKMKEKGDIPEGYSVSREKKERFSLILESASTNQTSMYLCASSPADGRNEQFFGPGTRLTVL.

This clone was seen only a few times. The gene calls are TRBV19 and TRBJ1-5, with no clear D. Trimming took 9 bases from V and 6 from J, leaving 18 bases between them. Per the germline V gene, CDR1 is LNHDA and CDR2 is SQIVND (reference sequence). The CDR3 consists of 14 residues. The CDR3 sequence: CASDTVSSGQPQHF. The CDR3 DNA follows: TGTGCCAGCGACACGGTCTCCTCGGGTCAGCCCCAGCATTTT.

As concerns this clone: This sample includes further DNA sequences coding for the same CDR3. This chain uses TRBV9 with TRBJ1-3, with D hard to call. Germline V CDR1 and CDR2: SGDLS, YYNGEE. V was trimmed by 0 bases and J by 0 bases, leaving 7 bases between them. The CDR3 sequence is 15 residues long. The chain's CDR3 is CASSVEESSGNTIYF. The CDR3 DNA sequence: TGTGCCAGCAGCGTAGAGGAGAGCTCTGGAAACACCATATATTTT.

The V gene is TRBV19, the J gene TRBJ2-7; D is ambiguous. V was trimmed by 7 bases and J by 4 bases, leaving 14 bases between them. The length of the CDR3 is 13 residues. CDR1 and CDR2 (germline): LNHDA, SQIVND (reference sequence). CDR3 nucleotide sequence: TGTGCCAGTAAGAGCAGAGAGTCTTACGAGCAGTACTTC. It codes for CASKSRESYEQYF. The full variable domain, in which reference TRBV19 and TRBJ2-7 provide the parts outside the CDR3, is DGGITQSPKYLFRKEGQNVTLSCEQNLNHDAMYWYRQDPGQGLRLIYYSQIVNDFQKGDIAEGYSVSREKKESFPLTVTSAQKNPTAFYLCASKSRESYEQYFGPGTRLTVT.

This clone was counted only a few times. The chain carries TRBV4-1 and TRBJ1-5; D unresolved. Trimming stripped 1 base from V and 1 base from J, with 8 bases between. This CDR3 region has 15 residues. Looked up from germline, CDR1 is MGHRA and CDR2 is YSYEKL. This CDR3 is CASSQVDDSNQPQHF. The CDR3 DNA reads as TGCGCCAGCAGCCAAGTTGACGACAGCAATCAGCCCCAGCATTTT.

The rearrangement uses TRBV18 and TRBJ1-5, with no clear D. The CDR3 loop spans 12 amino acids. V was clipped by 5 bases and J by 6 bases, with 8 bases between them. CDR1 KGHSH and CDR2 LQKENI come from the germline V gene. The chain's CDR3 is CASSSPGQPQHF. The CDR3 DNA sequence: TGTGCCAGCTCATCCCCTGGTCAGCCCCAGCATTTT.

The V and J genes are TRBV19 and TRBJ2-3; D may match TRBD1 or TRBD2 (5 bases each). CDR3 length: 15 residues. Germline values: CDR1 LNHDA, CDR2 SQIVND (reference sequence). V lost 5 bases and J 4 bases, leaving 16 bases between the germline ends. The CDR3 region has the DNA TGTGCCAGTAGTGCCTCGGGACGAAGCCCAGATACGCAGTATTTT. Encoded protein: CASSASGRSPDTQYF. Using reference TRBV19 and TRBJ2-3 for the parts outside the CDR3, the full variable domain is DGGITQSPKYLFRKEGQNVTLSCEQNLNHDAMYWYRQDPGQGLRLIYYSQIVNDFQKGDIAEGYSVSREKKESFPLTVTSAQKNPTAFYLCASSASGRSPDTQYFGPGTRLTVL.

This clone was seen just once. The chain links TRBV7-9 to TRBJ2-7; the D gene is possibly TRBD2 (5 bases). The V end was cut by 4 bases, the J end by 1 base, with 11 bases between. Per germline, CDR1 SEHNR and CDR2 FQNEAQ (reference sequence). The CDR3 length is 14 residues. CDR3 protein: CASSSPAESYEQYF. In DNA form, the CDR3 reads TGTGCCAGCAGCTCCCCAGCGGAGTCCTACGAGCAGTACTTC.

The CDR3 nucleotides are TGTGCCAGCAGCCAACGAGAGGGGGGGTTCCAAGAGACCCAGTACTTC. The encoded protein is CASSQREGGFQETQYF. V and J are TRBV4-2 and TRBJ2-5, with a tentative D call TRBD2 (7 bases). The CDR3 covers 16 residues. The V gene lost 2 bases and the J gene lost 1 base, with 14 bases spanning the gap. Germline V CDR1 and CDR2: LGHNA, YNFKEQ.

V gene TRBV6-1 combines with J gene TRBJ2-4; 7 bases align to TRBD2. This CDR3 region has 15 residues. Looked up from germline, CDR1 is MNHNS and CDR2 is SASEGT. The V and J ends lost 9 bases and 0 bases, in that order; junction bases with no gene match: 8. In DNA, the CDR3 is TGTGCCAGGGTGGGGGAGGGGCTAGCCAAAAACATTCAGTACTTC. This translates into CARVGEGLAKNIQYF.

The V gene is TRBV7-3, the J gene TRBJ1-3, with TRBD1 matching 9 bases. There are 16 residues in the CDR3. Trimming at V came to 5 bases and at J to 3 bases, leaving 8 bases not matched to a gene. Germline V gene sequence: CDR1 SGHTA, CDR2 FQGTGA. The CDR3 coding sequence is TGTGCCAGCAGCCTCACCGCGGACAGGGGTGGAAACACCATATATTTT. This translates into CASSLTADRGGNTIYF.

The chain carries TRBV10-1 and TRBJ1-1, with TRBD1 as a possible D gene (6 bases). Trimming took off 0 bases at V and 1 base at J, with 12 bases between the two ends. This CDR3 is built from 16 residues. Per germline, CDR1 WNHNN and CDR2 SYGVQD (reference sequence). The CDR3 protein is CASSESTDRRNTEAFF. CDR3 bases: TGCGCCAGCAGTGAGTCGACGGACAGACGGAACACTGAAGCTTTCTTT.

The chain uses TRBV27 and TRBJ2-5, with D possibly called TRBD1 or TRBD2 (6 bases each). Trimming left V 2 bases short and J 4 bases short, with 14 bases between. The CDR3 loop spans 15 amino acids. Looked up from germline, CDR1 is MNHEY and CDR2 is SMNVEV (reference sequence). The DNA for the CDR3 is TGTGCCAGCAGTTTAAGTGTCAGGGGAGGAGAGACCCAGTACTTC. Translated: CASSLSVRGGETQYF.

This chain links TRBV6-5 with TRBJ2-7, with TRBD1 matching 10 bases. Germline V gene sequence: CDR1 MNHEY, CDR2 SVGAGI. The V and J ends lost 6 bases and 4 bases, in that order; junction bases with no gene match: 9. The CDR3 extends over 15 amino acids. CDR3 nucleotide sequence: TGTGCCAGCAGCTCTCCCGGGACAGGGGTGTACGAGCAGTACTTC. Translation gives CASSSPGTGVYEQYF.

The chain links TRBV27 to TRBJ2-2; 9 bases align to TRBD1. This CDR3 is 15 amino acids long. With V trimmed by 6 bases and J by 2 bases, 4 bases remained unmatched. The V gene's germline CDR1 is MNHEY and CDR2 SMNVEV (reference sequence). CDR3 sequence (DNA): TGTGCCAGCAGGCCGGGACAGGGTAACACCGGGGAGCTGTTTTTT. It yields the protein CASRPGQGNTGELFF.

The V gene is TRBV7-2, the J gene TRBJ2-4, with 8 bases identical to TRBD2. The germline V gene encodes CDR1 SGHTA and CDR2 FQGNSA. CDR3 size: 15 residues. V shed 5 bases, J shed 4 bases, and the junction held 7 bases outside the gene matches. The CDR3 sequence: CASSPRGGAKNIQYF. The CDR3 nucleotides are TGTGCCAGCAGCCCCCGGGGGGGAGCAAAAAACATTCAGTACTTC.

The chain couples TRBV19 to TRBJ2-2; possible D gene TRBD2, 6 bases. The germline CDR1 and CDR2 sequences are LNHDA and SQIVND (reference sequence). Trimming pared 4 bases from V and 6 bases from J, leaving 15 bases between. CDR3 length: 15 amino acids. The CDR3 loop is CASSTPAGRSGELFF. CDR3 bases: TGTGCCAGTAGTACCCCGGCGGGGCGGTCCGGGGAGCTGTTTTTT.

This rearrangement joins TRBV11-2 to TRBJ2-7, with D possibly being TRBD1 or TRBD2 (5 bases each). The CDR3 is 14 amino acids. Germline V gene sequence: CDR1 SGHAT, CDR2 FQNNGV. Deletions cut 5 bases from V and 2 bases from J, with 13 bases between. CDR3 DNA: TGTGCCAGCAGCGCCTCCGGGGCAACCTACGAGCAGTACTTC. As protein: CASSASGATYEQYF.

The gene calls are TRBV11-2 and TRBJ2-3; the match to TRBD2 covers 9 bases. This CDR3 contains 15 residues. J was trimmed by 5 bases and V by 3 bases; bases with no gene match: 6. Germline V lookup: CDR1 SGHAT, CDR2 FQNNGV. CDR3 in amino acids: CASSFSDSGGDTQYF. As DNA, the CDR3 is TGTGCCAGCAGCTTCTCGGATAGCGGGGGAGATACGCAGTATTTT. Full variable domain (missing parts from reference TRBV11-2 and TRBJ2-3): EAGVAQSPRYKIIEKRQSVAFWCNPISGHATLYWYQQILGQGPKLLIQFQNNGVVDDSQLPKDRFSAERLKGVDSTLKIQPAKLEDSAVYLCASSFSDSGGDTQYFGPGTRLTVL.

This chain connects TRBV11-2 to TRBJ1-4; 9 bases agree with TRBD1. The CDR3 sequence is 14 residues long. Germline loops: CDR1 SGHAT, CDR2 FQNNGV. Trimming took 5 bases from V and 7 from J; bases not matched to a gene: 5. DNA of the CDR3: TGTGCCAGCAGCCCCTGGACAGGGGTTGAAAAACTGTTTTTT. Translating it yields CASSPWTGVEKLFF. Drawing the rest from reference TRBV11-2 and TRBJ1-4, the complete variable domain is EAGVAQSPRYKIIEKRQSVAFWCNPISGHATLYWYQQILGQGPKLLIQFQNNGVVDDSQLPKDRFSAERLKGVDSTLKIQPAKLEDSAVYLCASSPWTGVEKLFFGSGTQLSVL.

The V call is TRBV10-3, the J call TRBJ2-2; TRBD1 matches 10 bases. V was pared by 8 bases and J by 3 bases, with 6 bases of the junction left unmatched. Per the germline V gene, CDR1 is ENHRY and CDR2 is SYGVKD. The CDR3 is 15 amino acids. CDR3 sequence reads: CAIRGGTGDTGELFF. CDR3 DNA sequence: TGTGCCATCCGGGGGGGGACAGGGGACACCGGGGAGCTGTTTTTT.

The chain recombines TRBV4-2 with TRBJ2-1; TRBD2 aligns across 8 bases. The germline V gene has CDR1 LGHNA and CDR2 YNFKEQ. The V and J ends lost 0 bases and 5 bases, in that order; junction bases with no gene match: 3. The CDR3 covers 15 residues. DNA for the CDR3: TGTGCCAGCAGCCAAGACCGGGGGGGGGACAATGAGCAGTTCTTC. This codes for CASSQDRGGDNEQFF.